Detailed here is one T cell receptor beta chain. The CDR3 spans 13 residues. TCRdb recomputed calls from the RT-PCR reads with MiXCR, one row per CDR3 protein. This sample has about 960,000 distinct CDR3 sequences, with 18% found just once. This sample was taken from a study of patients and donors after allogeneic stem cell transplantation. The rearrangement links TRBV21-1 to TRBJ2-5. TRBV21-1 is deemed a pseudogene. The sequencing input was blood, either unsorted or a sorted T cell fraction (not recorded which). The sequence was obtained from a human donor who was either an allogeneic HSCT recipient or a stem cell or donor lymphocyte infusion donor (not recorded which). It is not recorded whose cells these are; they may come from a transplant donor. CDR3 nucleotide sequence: TGTGCCAGCAGCAACTCGTACCAAGAGACCCAGTACTTC. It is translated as CASSNSYQETQYF.